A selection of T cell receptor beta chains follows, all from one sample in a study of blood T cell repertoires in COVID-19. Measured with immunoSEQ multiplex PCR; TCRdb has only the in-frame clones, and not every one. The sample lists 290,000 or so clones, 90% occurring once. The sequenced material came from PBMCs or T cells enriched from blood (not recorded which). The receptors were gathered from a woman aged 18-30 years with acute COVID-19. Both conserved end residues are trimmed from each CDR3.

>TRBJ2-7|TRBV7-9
ASSLRQESSYEQY
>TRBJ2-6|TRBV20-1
SASHGANVLT
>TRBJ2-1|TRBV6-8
ASSYSRQGSSYNEQF
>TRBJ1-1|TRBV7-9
ASSLYLFGGGNTEAF
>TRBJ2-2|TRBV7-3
ASSFKAIGQGTGELF
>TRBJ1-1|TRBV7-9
ASSPSPVQAF
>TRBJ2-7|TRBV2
ASNGLAGPYEQY
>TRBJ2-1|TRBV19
ASKGGRATDEQF
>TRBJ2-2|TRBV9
ASSVVGDTGELF
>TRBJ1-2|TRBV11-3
ASSSGNYGYT
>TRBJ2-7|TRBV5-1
ASSLAGGLAGVYEQY
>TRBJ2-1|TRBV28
ASRAGQGSYNEQF
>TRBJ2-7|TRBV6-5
ASTNRNPSYEQY
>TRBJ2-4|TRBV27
ASSSLTGQKLAKNIQY
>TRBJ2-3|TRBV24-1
ATSDSKLGRGTDTQY
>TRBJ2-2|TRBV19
ASSPRTSGSHGELF
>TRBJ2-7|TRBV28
ASSFGGSEQY
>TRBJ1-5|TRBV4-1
ASSQDPLNQPQH
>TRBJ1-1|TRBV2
ASSGGQGQTTEAF
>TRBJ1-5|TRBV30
AWSFSGFSNQPQH
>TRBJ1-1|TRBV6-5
ASSQQGANTEAF
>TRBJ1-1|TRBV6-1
ASSEMRGAGEAF
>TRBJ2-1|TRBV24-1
ATSDLASSGSMNEQF
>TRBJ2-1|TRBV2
ASSEPIYNEQF
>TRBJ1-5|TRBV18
ASSQQQDNQPQH
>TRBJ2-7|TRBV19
ASSSSGFRSDRGSYEQY
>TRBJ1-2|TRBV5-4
ASSLRTGDGYT
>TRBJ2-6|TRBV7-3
ASSLSGLSGANVLT
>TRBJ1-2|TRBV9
ASSVAVAGGAGDGYT
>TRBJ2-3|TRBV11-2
ASSPEGDPSTDTQY
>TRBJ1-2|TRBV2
ASIKEGGARNYGYT